These 15 T cell receptor beta chains were all obtained from the same sample, sequenced in a study of blood T cells in healthy people across ages. The use of a sample-barcoded 5' primer and a J-beta primer mix characterized a second PCR of roughly 7 to 11 cycles. TCRdb recomputed calls from the 5' RACE reads with MiXCR, one row per CDR3 protein. The sample has some 1,500,000 distinct CDR3 sequences, approximately 42% seen once. Material for sequencing was blood. Receptors were obtained from a woman aged 18-35 years in good health.

This clonotype was observed a handful of times. This chain joins TRBV7-6 and TRBJ2-1, with no clear D. The V end lost 5 bases, the J end lost 6 bases, and 17 bases lay between the germline ends. CDR1 is SGHVS and CDR2 is FNYEAQ in the germline V gene. The CDR3 totals 15 residues. Here the CDR3 DNA reads TGTGCCAGCAGCCCTAGTGTAGGCAACGGCAATGAGCAGTTCTTC. This sequence encodes CASSPSVGNGNEQFF. The full variable domain, its missing parts supplied by reference TRBV7-6 and TRBJ2-1, is GAGVSQSPRYKVTKRGQDVALRCDPISGHVSLYWYRQALGQGPEFLTYFNYEAQQDKSGLPNDRFSAERPEGSISTLTIQRTEQRDSAMYRCASSPSVGNGNEQFFGPGTRLTVL.

The table lists this clonotype with a few counts. V gene TRBV24-1 combines with J gene TRBJ2-3; D uncertain. The V end was cut by 1 base, the J end by 0 bases, with 7 bases between. This CDR3 spans 15 amino acids. Germline loops: CDR1 KGHDR, CDR2 SFDVKD. In DNA, the CDR3 is TGTGCCACCAGTGATTTAGGGCGGAGCACAGATACGCAGTATTTT. This codes for CATSDLGRSTDTQYF.

This clonotype appeared once. The chain combines TRBV15 with TRBJ2-2; 8 nucleotides agree with TRBD1. The junction had 7 bases not matched to a gene; V was cut back by 1 base and J by 0 bases. The CDR3 loop spans 18 amino acids. In germline, CDR1 is LNHNV, CDR2 YYDKDF (reference sequence). In DNA form, the CDR3 reads TGTGCCACCAGCAGAGGGGATTCGGGACAGGCGAACACCGGGGAGCTGTTTTTT. Encoded protein: CATSRGDSGQANTGELFF.

J is TRBJ2-5 and V is TRBV12-3 or TRBV12-4; D remains ambiguous. There are 14 residues in the CDR3. V lost 5 bases and J 4 bases, leaving 14 bases between the germline ends. CDR3 in DNA: TGTGCCAGCAGTGTCGTGGATGATCGAGAGACCCAGTACTTC. This gives the protein CASSVVDDRETQYF.

The J gene is TRBJ1-5, the V gene TRBV7-2; 9 nucleotides line up with TRBD1. Germline trimming cut 5 bases from V and 6 bases from J; bases unmatched to any gene: 11. The CDR3 has 16 amino acids. Germline CDR1 SGHTA, CDR2 FQGNSA. The CDR3 loop is CASSVTGTGRPQPQHF. The CDR3 coding sequence is TGTGCCAGCAGCGTAACCGGGACAGGGAGGCCTCAGCCCCAGCATTTT.

A few counts support this clonotype. J is TRBJ1-1 and V is TRBV4-1; D may be TRBD1 (6 bases). CDR3 length: 17 residues. Deletions cut 3 bases from V and 0 bases from J, with 17 bases between. Germline-derived CDR1 and CDR2 are MGHRA and YSYEKL. The CDR3 is CASSHQPTQGMNTEAFF. The CDR3 DNA reads as TGCGCCAGCAGCCACCAACCTACACAGGGAATGAACACTGAAGCTTTCTTT.

The J gene is TRBJ2-2, the V gene TRBV7-2; 9 positions agree with TRBD1. Germline-derived CDR1 and CDR2 are SGHTA and FQGNSA. The trim removed 3 bases at V and 3 bases at J, leaving 5 bases unmatched. The length of the CDR3 is 16 residues. As DNA, the CDR3 is TGTGCCAGCAGCTTGGTACAGGGGGCGTACACCGGGGAGCTGTTTTTT. Translation: CASSLVQGAYTGELFF. The variable domain in full, completed from reference TRBV7-2 and TRBJ2-2, reads GAGVSQSPSNKVTEKGKDVELRCDPISGHTALYWYRQSLGQGLEFLIYFQGNSAPDKSGLPSDRFSAERTGGSVSTLTIQRTQQEDSAVYLCASSLVQGAYTGELFFGEGSRLTVL.

The chain combines TRBV12-3 or TRBV12-4 with TRBJ2-7; D unclear. Deletions cut 6 bases from V and 5 bases from J, with 20 bases between. The CDR3 totals 15 residues. CDR3 protein: CASRAQVGNMDEQYF. The CDR3 coding sequence is TGTGCCAGCAGGGCCCAAGTAGGGAATATGGACGAGCAGTACTTC.

This clonotype came up many times. DNA for the CDR3: TGTGCCAGCTCCCCCCAGGCGGGAGGCGATACGCAGTATTTT. This sequence encodes CASSPQAGGDTQYF. The V and J genes are TRBV7-2 and TRBJ2-3; 8 nucleotides match TRBD2. From germline, CDR1 is SGHTA and CDR2 FQGNSA. This CDR3 is built from 14 residues. Unmatched junction bases numbered 10, after V lost 8 bases and J lost 6 bases.

The table lists this clonotype with many counts. The chain joins TRBV12-3 or TRBV12-4 to TRBJ2-1, with a possible D match to TRBD2 (5 bases). V lost 2 bases and J 8 bases, leaving 13 bases between the germline ends. The CDR3 sequence is 14 residues long. CDR3 nucleotides: TGTGCCAGCAGTTTAATCCTAGCTGGGTATGAGCAGTTCTTC. The encoded protein is CASSLILAGYEQFF.

The table lists this clonotype with a count of one. The chain uses TRBV6-5 and TRBJ2-7; possible D gene TRBD2, 6 bases. The V end lost 2 bases, the J end lost 7 bases, and 15 bases lay between the germline ends. The V gene's germline CDR1 is MNHEY and CDR2 SVGAGI. The CDR3 is 14 residues long. CDR3 amino acids: CASSYASAGGEQYF. The DNA for the CDR3 is TGTGCCAGCAGTTACGCTAGCGCTGGAGGGGAGCAGTACTTC.

V is TRBV15 and J is TRBJ2-1, with a possible D match to TRBD1 (6 bases). Trimming left V 1 base short and J 2 bases short, with 9 bases between. The V gene's germline CDR1 is LNHNV and CDR2 YYDKDF (reference sequence). The CDR3 extends over 15 amino acids. CDR3 nucleotides: TGTGCCACCAGCAGAGCGGCAGGGGCCTACAATGAGCAGTTCTTC. Amino acids: CATSRAAGAYNEQFF.

The J gene is TRBJ1-4, the V gene TRBV20-1; the D gene is possibly TRBD1 (6 bases). V dropped 0 bases and J dropped 4 bases, with 12 bases sitting between them. CDR3 length: 15 amino acids. CDR1 is DFQATT and CDR2 is SNEGSKA in the germline V gene (reference sequence). The CDR3 spells CSARDLRGSNEKLFF. The CDR3, as DNA: TGCAGTGCTAGAGACCTCAGGGGAAGTAATGAAAAACTGTTTTTT.

The gene calls are TRBV6-5 and TRBJ2-7, with D perhaps TRBD1 (5 bases). The CDR3 is 13 amino acids. The ends were cut back, 5 bases at V and 6 bases at J, with 14 bases in the middle. Germline values: CDR1 MNHEY, CDR2 SVGAGI. The DNA of the CDR3 is TGTGCCAGCAGTGCCCACCAGGGATCCGAGCAGTACTTC. Protein product: CASSAHQGSEQYF.

V and J are TRBV20-1 and TRBJ2-5; no clear D. The CDR3 contains 14 residues. The V and J ends lost 0 bases and 3 bases respectively, with 11 bases between them. Germline CDR1 DFQATT, CDR2 SNEGSKA (reference sequence). The CDR3 DNA reads as TGCAGTGCTAGAGATGGTACTAAGAAAGAGACCCAGTACTTC. Residues: CSARDGTKKETQYF.